The next 20 T cell receptor beta chains were all read from a single sample in a study of blood T cell repertoires in COVID-19. Sequencing was performed with immunoSEQ multiplex PCR; in TCRdb, only in-frame clones are kept and a portion is missing. The data contain around 140,000 clones, around 80% of them singletons. Sequenced material: PBMCs or T cells enriched from blood (not recorded which). The receptors here all came from a man aged 40-49 years with acute COVID-19.

V and J are TRBV5-1 and TRBJ2-7; 8 bases map to TRBD1. Germline V gene data show CDR1 as SGHRS and CDR2 as YFSETQ. V lost 4 bases and J lost 6; bases outside the gene matches: 9. The CDR3 covers 14 residues. CDR3 amino acids: CASSDRQGPSEQYF. In DNA form, the CDR3 reads TGCGCCAGCAGCGACAGACAGGGGCCCTCCGAGCAGTACTTC.

The rearrangement joins TRBV29-1 to TRBJ1-2; 10 bases are shared with TRBD1. CDR3 length: 14 residues. Germline loops: CDR1 SQVTM, CDR2 ANQGSEA. The V and J ends lost 7 bases and 10 bases, in that order; junction bases with no gene match: 15. The CDR3 loop reads CSAGAPGTGETYTF. The CDR3 DNA reads TGCAGCGCCGGAGCCCCCGGGACAGGGGAAACCTACACCTTC.

The chain uses TRBV2 and TRBJ1-1; D is possibly TRBD1 (5 bases). This CDR3 has 14 residues. Germline CDR1 reads SNHLY; CDR2 reads FYNNEI. V dropped 3 bases and J dropped 0 bases, with 8 bases sitting between them. The CDR3 sequence is CASSDGGMNTEAFF. The CDR3 DNA reads TGTGCCAGCAGTGATGGGGGGATGAACACTGAAGCTTTCTTT.

The rearrangement links TRBV19 to TRBJ2-5; 16 nucleotides align to TRBD2. There are 19 residues in the CDR3. Losses at the gene ends were 5 bases for V and 5 bases for J; bases not matched to a gene: 14. Per the germline V gene, CDR1 is LNHDA and CDR2 is SQIVND (reference sequence). The DNA for the CDR3 is TGTGCCAGTAGTTCCGGACAGGGGGGACTAGCGGGAGGGCTGGAGACCCAGTACTTC. This codes for CASSSGQGGLAGGLETQYF.

The CDR3 region is CASSYNGHQNEKLFF. The CDR3 nucleotides are TGTGCCAGCAGTTACAACGGACACCAGAATGAAAAACTGTTTTTT. The genes are TRBV6-6 and TRBJ1-4, with a weak D call TRBD1 (5 bases). V dropped 2 bases and J dropped 5 bases, with 12 bases sitting between them. The CDR3 covers 15 residues. The germline gives CDR1 MNHNY, CDR2 SVGAGI (reference sequence).

This clone was observed many times. The rearrangement links TRBV28 to TRBJ1-1; TRBD1 matches at 8 bases. CDR1 is MDHEN, CDR2 SYDVKM, per germline. The CDR3 consists of 14 residues. V shed 4 bases, J shed 5 bases, and the junction held 6 bases outside the gene matches. CDR3 bases: TGTGCCAGCAGTTCGAAACAGGGGGGTACTGAAGCTTTCTTT. Protein product: CASSSKQGGTEAFF.

The rearrangement links TRBV7-8 to TRBJ2-7; tentative D call: TRBD1 (6 bases). The CDR3 totals 16 residues. Trimming removed 3 bases from V and 3 bases from J, with 18 bases in between. The germline gives CDR1 SGHVS, CDR2 FQNEAQ. In nucleotides, the CDR3 is TGTGCCAGCAGCTTGGGGGCCACGTATTCCGACTACGAGCAGTACTTC. Protein: CASSLGATYSDYEQYF. Drawing the rest from reference TRBV7-8 and TRBJ2-7, the complete variable domain is GAGVSQSPRYKVAKRGQDVALRCDPISGHVSLFWYQQALGQGPEFLTYFQNEAQLDKSGLPSDRFFAERPEGSVSTLKIQRTQQEDSAVYLCASSLGATYSDYEQYFGPGTRLTVT.

The V call is TRBV18, the J call TRBJ1-2; 7 bases fit TRBD1. CDR3 size: 14 residues. Germline loops: CDR1 KGHSH, CDR2 LQKENI. The V and J ends lost 4 bases and 5 bases, in that order; junction bases with no gene match: 7. CDR3 DNA: TGTGCCAGCTCACGGGAAAAGGGGGCATATGGCTACACCTTC. It translates to CASSREKGAYGYTF.

The chain combines TRBV3-1 (or the pseudogene TRBV3-2) with TRBJ2-7; 9 bases match TRBD1. The germline gives CDR1 LGHDT, CDR2 YNNKEL (reference sequence). Trimming removed 1 base from V and 3 bases from J; junction bases left unmatched: 7. This CDR3 contains 16 residues. The DNA of the CDR3 is TGTGCCAGCAGCCAAGGGATCGGGACAGGGAGCTACGAGCAGTACTTC. Its protein is CASSQGIGTGSYEQYF.

The chain links TRBV2 to TRBJ2-6; tentatively, D is TRBD2 (5 bases). This CDR3 has 15 residues. With 3 bases removed from V and 4 bases from J, the gap between germline ends came to 10 bases. Germline V CDR1 and CDR2: SNHLY, FYNNEI. CDR3 in DNA: TGTGCCAGCAGTGAGGAGGAGGCCGGGGCCAACGTCCTGACTTTC. Translation: CASSEEEAGANVLTF.

J is TRBJ2-2 and V is TRBV6-4, with 10 nucleotides matching TRBD2. From germline, CDR1 is MRHNA and CDR2 SNTAGT. The J segment lost 8 bases and the V segment lost 8 bases, leaving 5 bases of the junction unmatched. The CDR3 consists of 13 residues. CDR3 sequence (DNA): TGTGCCAGCTCTCCGGGACTAGCGGGGGAGCTGTTTTTT. Translated, it gives CASSPGLAGELFF.

This clone has a single count. The chain links TRBV6-5 to TRBJ1-2; the D is unclear. The V end was cut by 6 bases, the J end by 2 bases, with 16 bases between. There are 15 residues in the CDR3. CDR1 is MNHEY and CDR2 is SVGAGI in the germline V gene. CDR3 residues: CASRQSQRVNYGYTF. The CDR3 nucleotides read TGTGCCAGCAGGCAGAGCCAGAGGGTCAACTATGGCTACACCTTC.

The chain carries TRBV11-2 and TRBJ2-7; TRBD1 agrees at 7 bases. CDR1 and CDR2 from the germline V gene are SGHAT and FQNNGV. V was pared by 6 bases and J by 3 bases, with 8 bases of the junction left unmatched. The CDR3 spans 14 residues. In DNA, the CDR3 is TGTGCCAGCAGATTAATAGGGGGCCTCTACGAGCAGTACTTC. Protein sequence: CASRLIGGLYEQYF.

The chain has TRBV11-2 and TRBJ2-3; 7 bases agree with TRBD2. V shed 7 bases, J shed 0 bases, and the junction held 10 bases outside the gene matches. The germline CDR1 and CDR2 sequences are SGHAT and FQNNGV. This CDR3 spans 16 amino acids. CDR3 in DNA: TGTGCCAGCACGGGGGGATCCAGTACTAGCACAGATACGCAGTATTTT. It codes for CASTGGSSTSTDTQYF.

The CDR3 DNA reads as TGTGCCAGCAGCCCTCCGGGGAGGCGAGAAGAGACCCAGTACTTC. Its translation is CASSPPGRREETQYF. The chain is built from TRBV7-9 and TRBJ2-5; D is possibly TRBD2 (6 bases). The ends were cut back, 5 bases at V and 3 bases at J, with 16 bases in the middle. CDR1 is SEHNR and CDR2 is FQNEAQ in the germline V gene (reference sequence). The CDR3 is 15 amino acids.

This rearrangement joins TRBV2 to TRBJ1-5; perhaps TRBD1 as D (5 bases). The germline V and J ends were trimmed by 3 bases and 3 bases, with 12 bases remaining between them. The CDR3 is 15 amino acids. The V gene's germline CDR1 is SNHLY and CDR2 FYNNEI. For the CDR3, the DNA is TGTGCCAGCAGTGAGGGGGGGTTGCCCAATCAGCCCCAGCATTTT. Translation: CASSEGGLPNQPQHF.

The DNA for the CDR3 is TGTGCCAGCAGCCAACAGGGGGCGGACACTGAAGCTTTCTTT. Translation gives CASSQQGADTEAFF. The chain uses TRBV3-1 (or the pseudogene TRBV3-2) and TRBJ1-1; 8 positions agree with TRBD1. Germline loops: CDR1 LGHDT, CDR2 YNNKEL (reference sequence). J lost 3 bases, V lost 2 bases, and 2 bases had no gene match. The CDR3 consists of 14 residues.

The chain employs TRBV4-1 and TRBJ2-7; D is undetermined. The germline V gene has CDR1 MGHRA and CDR2 YSYEKL. Deletions cut 0 bases from V and 5 bases from J, with 14 bases between. This CDR3 spans 15 amino acids. The CDR3 sequence: CASSQDLNLPDEQYF. As DNA, the CDR3 is TGCGCCAGCAGCCAAGATCTTAATCTCCCCGACGAGCAGTACTTC.

This chain joins TRBV2 and TRBJ2-1; TRBD1 might be the D (6 bases). The germline CDR1 and CDR2 sequences are SNHLY and FYNNEI. The length of the CDR3 is 15 residues. The V end lost 4 bases, the J end lost 7 bases, and 17 bases lay between the germline ends. The CDR3 reads CASSVGPERGNEQFF. The CDR3 DNA is TGTGCCAGCAGTGTAGGGCCTGAGAGGGGGAATGAGCAGTTCTTC.

For the CDR3, the DNA is TGTGCCACCAGCATGGACAGGCGGGGAAAACTGTTTTTT. This gives the protein CATSMDRRGKLFF. The chain links TRBV15 to TRBJ1-4; 7 positions match TRBD1. The V gene end was trimmed by 4 bases and the J gene end by 10 bases; junction bases not matched to a gene: 6. Germline CDR1 and CDR2: LNHNV and YYDKDF (reference sequence). The CDR3 sequence is 13 residues long.